What follows are 24 T cell receptor beta chains derived from one specimen sequenced in a study of T cells in Graves' hyperthyroidism and ophthalmopathy. Amplification of TCR beta CDR3 regions was performed using RNA transcripts as template. A set of HTBI primers served as the primers for a first-round RT-PCR of the TCR CDR3. TCRdb reanalysed the multiplex PCR reads using MiXCR and keeps one entry per CDR3 protein. Found here are about 520,000 distinct CDR3 sequences, around a quarter of them singletons; the top ten hold over 9%. Sequenced input: blood. These receptors were taken from a young woman with Graves' ophthalmopathy.

This clonotype has ten or more counts. The chain has TRBV7-2 and TRBJ2-7; D is undetermined. This CDR3 is 15 amino acids long. Germline-derived CDR1 and CDR2 are SGHTA and FQGNSA. V shed 1 base and J shed 2 bases, with 12 bases lying between them. The CDR3 DNA reads as TGTGCCAGCAGCTTAGTACCCAACAGCCCCTACGAGCAGTACTTC. It encodes CASSLVPNSPYEQYF.

This clonotype was recorded a few times. This chain links TRBV4-2 with TRBJ2-5; D not resolved. Trimming shortened V by 3 bases and J by 5 bases, and 25 bases separated the two germline ends. The CDR3 spans 18 residues. Germline CDR1 and CDR2: LGHNA and YNFKEQ. The CDR3 is CASSQKTAPSLTRETQYF. CDR3 nucleotides: TGTGCCAGCAGCCAGAAAACGGCTCCGAGCCTGACGAGGGAGACCCAGTACTTC.

The table lists this clonotype with many counts. The rearrangement uses TRBV6-5 and TRBJ2-5; 7 bases agree with TRBD1. The junction had 5 bases not matched to a gene; V was cut back by 1 base and J by 3 bases. Germline CDR1 MNHEY, CDR2 SVGAGI. The CDR3 contains 15 residues. CDR3 residues: CASSYYRGAKETQYF. As DNA, the CDR3 is TGTGCCAGCAGTTACTACAGGGGCGCCAAAGAGACCCAGTACTTC.

The chain combines TRBV10-3 with TRBJ1-1, with a possible D match to TRBD1 (6 bases). V dropped 6 bases and J dropped 1 base, with 9 bases sitting between them. Germline V gene sequence: CDR1 ENHRY, CDR2 SYGVKD. The CDR3 loop spans 13 amino acids. For the CDR3, the DNA is TGTGCCATCAGAGAGACAGGGAACACTGAAGCTTTCTTT. Protein product: CAIRETGNTEAFF.

V is TRBV5-1 and J is TRBJ2-3; 7 nucleotides align to TRBD2. Germline CDR1 reads SGHRS; CDR2 reads YFSETQ. This CDR3 comprises 20 residues. V trimming: 1 base; J trimming: 6 bases; junction bases outside the gene matches: 23. CDR3: CASSLPRGSTTSSGGDTQYF. The CDR3 DNA reads TGCGCCAGCAGCTTGCCTCGGGGCTCGACAACCTCTAGCGGAGGGGATACGCAGTATTTT. The whole variable domain, filled in from reference TRBV5-1 and TRBJ2-3, reads KAGVTQTPRYLIKTRGQQVTLSCSPISGHRSVSWYQQTPGQGLQFLFEYFSETQRNKGNFPGRFSGRQFSNSRSEMNVSTLELGDSALYLCASSLPRGSTTSSGGDTQYFGPGTRLTVL.

This clonotype was counted many times. The CDR3 loop reads CASGHEIGQIRGYTF. CDR3 nucleotides: TGTGCTAGTGGTCACGAAATCGGACAAATTCGTGGCTACACCTTC. The J gene is TRBJ1-2, the V gene TRBV12-5; D might be TRBD1 (5 bases). CDR1 LGHNT and CDR2 FRNRAP come from the germline V gene. The V end was cut by 5 bases, the J end by 7 bases, with 20 bases between. The CDR3 has 15 residues.

The rearrangement links TRBV27 to TRBJ1-2; tentatively, D is TRBD1 (5 bases). V lost 5 bases and J 8 bases, leaving 21 bases between the germline ends. This CDR3 comprises 15 residues. Germline V lookup: CDR1 MNHEY, CDR2 SMNVEV (reference sequence). In nucleotides, the CDR3 is TGTGCCAGCAGTCTAAGTGGGAAAAGGGGCCGCGGCTACACCTTC. This encodes CASSLSGKRGRGYTF.

This clonotype was recorded many times. This chain joins TRBV27 and TRBJ1-1; TRBD1 matches 9 bases. CDR3 size: 14 residues. The V segment lost 6 bases and the J segment 3 bases; nucleotides outside the gene matches: 5. Germline V gene lookup returns CDR1 MNHEY and CDR2 SMNVEV (reference sequence). The chain's CDR3 is CASSDGQGHTEAFF. CDR3 DNA sequence: TGTGCCAGCAGCGACGGACAGGGGCACACTGAAGCTTTCTTT.

In the case of this clonotype: A much more abundant neighbour one base away suggests this may be a read error. Since no conserved phenylalanine or tryptophan closes the CDR3, a read error is the likely cause. J is TRBJ1-2 and V is TRBV12-3 or TRBV12-4, with 7 bases fitting TRBD1. The CDR3 has 13 amino acids. Losses at the gene ends were 6 bases for V and 3 bases for J; bases not matched to a gene: 4. The CDR3 sequence: CASRRDSHYGYTL. CDR3 DNA sequence: TGTGCCAGCAGAAGGGACAGCCACTATGGCTACACCCTC.

This clonotype has a count of ten or more. V usage is TRBV29-1 and J usage is TRBJ1-1; 9 bases map to TRBD1. V was pared by 6 bases and J by 4 bases, with 9 bases of the junction left unmatched. This CDR3 has 14 amino acids. Germline V gives CDR1 SQVTM, CDR2 ANQGSEA. In DNA form, the CDR3 reads TGCAGCGTCCTACAGGGGGCCCTCTCCACTGAAGCTTTCTTT. Protein: CSVLQGALSTEAFF.

This clonotype was seen ten or more times. A much larger clone lies a single base off, so this may be a read error. This rearrangement joins TRBV13 to TRBJ2-5, with TRBD1 matching 7 bases. The CDR3 is 13 amino acids. Per germline, CDR1 PRHDT and CDR2 FYEKMQ (reference sequence). The CDR3 spells CASSYDREETKYF. The CDR3 coding sequence is TGTGCCAGCAGCTACGACAGGGAAGAGACCAAGTACTTC.

This clonotype appeared many times. The chain has TRBV12-3 or TRBV12-4 and TRBJ1-5, with D maybe TRBD1 (5 bases). This CDR3 contains 13 residues. V lost 4 bases, J lost 5 bases, and 9 bases lay in between. The CDR3 protein is CASSSGEDQPQHF. CDR3 sequence (DNA): TGTGCCAGCAGTTCGGGGGAGGATCAGCCCCAGCATTTT.

This clonotype was counted at least ten times. The chain joins TRBV19 to TRBJ1-1, with TRBD1 identical over 11 bases. Per the germline V gene, CDR1 is LNHDA and CDR2 is SQIVND (reference sequence). Unmatched junction bases numbered 3, after V lost 6 bases and J lost 6 bases. This CDR3 is built from 13 residues. CDR3 residues: CASRGQGDSEAFF. The CDR3 DNA reads as TGTGCCAGTAGGGGACAGGGGGATTCTGAAGCTTTCTTT.

This clonotype appeared many times. This chain connects TRBV6-5 to TRBJ1-1, with D uncertain. CDR3 size: 13 residues. V gave up 2 bases and J gave up 1 base, with 5 bases separating them. Germline loops: CDR1 MNHEY, CDR2 SVGAGI. The CDR3 loop is CASSYDGNTEAFF. In DNA, the CDR3 is TGTGCCAGCAGTTACGACGGGAACACTGAAGCTTTCTTT.

This clonotype was detected many times. This chain joins TRBV4-3 and TRBJ1-2; D remains ambiguous. V was trimmed by 0 bases and J by 4 bases, leaving 9 bases between them. This CDR3 has 14 amino acids. CDR1 and CDR2 (germline): LGHNA, YSLEER. CDR3 in DNA: TGCGCCAGCAGCCAAGATTTCGCCTCCTATGGCTACACCTTC. This translates into CASSQDFASYGYTF.

Only a few counts were recorded for this clonotype. The chain is built from TRBV7-2 and TRBJ2-2, with D perhaps matching TRBD2 (6 bases). Germline V gene data show CDR1 as SGHTA and CDR2 as FQGNSA. The CDR3 sequence is 16 residues long. The germline V and J ends were trimmed by 0 bases and 0 bases, with 8 bases remaining between them. CDR3 sequence reads: CASSLARLANTGELFF. The CDR3 DNA is TGTGCCAGCAGCTTAGCGAGACTAGCGAACACCGGGGAGCTGTTTTTT.

In its sample, this clonotype was seen many times. The V and J genes are TRBV12-3 or TRBV12-4 and TRBJ2-2; possibly TRBD1 for D (6 bases). The CDR3 length is 15 residues. V was shortened by 3 bases and J by 6 bases, with 14 bases between the two germline ends. The chain's CDR3 is CASSFGDRPSGELFF. The DNA of the CDR3 is TGTGCCAGCAGTTTTGGTGACAGGCCCTCCGGGGAGCTGTTTTTT.

This clonotype was observed a few times. The V and J genes are TRBV13 and TRBJ1-2, with D possibly matching TRBD1 (6 bases). V was shortened by 5 bases and J by 13 bases, with 20 bases between the two germline ends. Germline lookup yields CDR1 PRHDT and CDR2 FYEKMQ (reference sequence). The CDR3 consists of 13 residues. Here the CDR3 DNA reads TGTGCCAGCAGCGTACAGGGCTTTATGGTCTCCACCTTC. Protein sequence: CASSVQGFMVSTF.

This clonotype occurred many times. The chain uses TRBV10-3 and TRBJ1-1; TRBD1 matches 9 bases. Germline CDR1 ENHRY, CDR2 SYGVKD. There are 17 residues in the CDR3. J gave up 0 bases and V 2 bases, and 7 bases lay outside the gene matches. The CDR3 protein is CAISEPFGQGLNTEAFF. As DNA, the CDR3 is TGTGCCATCAGTGAGCCCTTCGGACAGGGGCTGAACACTGAAGCTTTCTTT.

This clonotype was seen repeatedly, ten times or more. The chain links TRBV2 to TRBJ2-6, with D possibly matching TRBD1 (5 bases). CDR3 length equals 19 residues. Looked up from germline, CDR1 is SNHLY and CDR2 is FYNNEI. V shed 6 bases and J shed 4 bases, with 25 bases lying between them. This chain's CDR3 is CASSPAKGRNVSGANVLTF. CDR3 coding DNA: TGTGCCAGCAGCCCGGCGAAGGGGCGCAACGTGTCCGGGGCCAACGTCCTGACTTTC.

Only a few counts were recorded for this clonotype. The V call is TRBV11-1, the J call TRBJ1-1; possibly TRBD1 for D (6 bases). CDR3 size: 16 residues. V dropped 5 bases and J dropped 5 bases, with 21 bases sitting between them. Germline V gene lookup returns CDR1 SGHAT and CDR2 FQDESV (reference sequence). CDR3 amino acids: CASSLWSGGRETEAFF. In DNA form, the CDR3 reads TGTGCCAGCAGCCTTTGGTCCGGGGGCCGAGAAACTGAAGCTTTCTTT.

This clonotype was seen at least ten times. The chain carries TRBV28 and TRBJ1-5, with D unresolved. The CDR3 covers 14 residues. Germline CDR1 reads MDHEN; CDR2 reads SYDVKM. Trimming cost V 4 bases and J 0 bases, with 7 bases left between them. CDR3 protein: CASSSPFSNQPQHF. CDR3 bases: TGTGCCAGCAGTTCCCCCTTTAGCAATCAGCCCCAGCATTTT. Together with reference TRBV28 and TRBJ1-5, the CDR3 gives the full variable domain: DVKVTQSSRYLVKRTGEKVFLECVQDMDHENMFWYRQDPGLGLRLIYFSYDVKMKEKGDIPEGYSVSREKKERFSLILESASTNQTSMYLCASSSPFSNQPQHFGDGTRLSIL.

This clonotype was observed many times. The chain couples TRBV29-1 to TRBJ2-5; TRBD1 matches at 9 bases. V was clipped by 5 bases and J by 5 bases; unmatched bases: 6. The CDR3 runs 13 residues. Germline V lookup: CDR1 SQVTM, CDR2 ANQGSEA. CDR3 sequence (DNA): TGCAGCGTTAGACAGGGGGTCAGGGAGACCCAGTACTTC. Residues: CSVRQGVRETQYF.

The chain recombines TRBV24-1 with TRBJ2-7, with D possibly matching TRBD1 (5 bases). CDR1 is KGHDR and CDR2 is SFDVKD in the germline V gene. The length of the CDR3 is 15 residues. Trimming removed 4 bases at V and 1 base at J, with 13 bases between. The CDR3 nucleotides read TGTGCCACCAGTGACCCCAGACAGAAGTCCTACGAGCAGTACTTC. Residues: CATSDPRQKSYEQYF.